Below are 10 T cell receptor beta chains sequenced from a single sample in a study of response to subunit inactivated influenza vaccine listed by TCRdb under 2018. Library prep was done by RT-PCR. The sequencer listed for this sample is Illumina HiSeq 2500. Using fastp trimming at Q25 and MiXCR clonotype assembly, TCRdb reanalyzed the public sequencing data and kept in-frame beta chains. Each entry is one CDR3 protein sequence, shown with its most common DNA and genes. The sample table records roughly 710,000 distinct CDR3 sequences; 11% to 15% of these occur just once. Together, the top ten hold 7.6% of the sample. The sample here was PBMCs from blood, taken roughly 2 weeks before vaccination. The receptors originated from a man aged 50 to 59 who received an inactivated influenza vaccine. Donor details come from another sample of the same person, matched by shared clones.

The chain uses TRBV20-1 and TRBJ1-6; 7 bases match TRBD1. Looked up from germline, CDR1 is DFQATT and CDR2 is SNEGSKA (reference sequence). The CDR3 has 17 residues. Trimming removed 1 base from V and 0 bases from J; junction bases left unmatched: 6. The CDR3: CSARVAGGSSYNSPLHF. The CDR3 nucleotides are TGCAGTGCTAGAGTGGCAGGGGGGAGCTCCTATAATTCACCCCTCCACTTT.

This clonotype showed up just a few times. This chain connects TRBV29-1 to TRBJ2-3; D possibly corresponds to TRBD2 (6 bases). Germline loops: CDR1 SQVTM, CDR2 ANQGSEA. The ends were cut back, 1 base at V and 5 bases at J, with 10 bases in the middle. The CDR3 spans 13 residues. CDR3 amino acids: CSVEAGRGDTQYF. CDR3 sequence (DNA): TGCAGCGTTGAAGCAGGGCGGGGAGATACGCAGTATTTT.

V usage is TRBV6-2 or TRBV6-3 and J usage is TRBJ2-7; 16 bases fit TRBD2. With 0 bases clipped from V and 1 base from J, the junction kept 9 bases outside the gene matches. Looked up from germline, CDR1 is MNHEY and CDR2 is SVGEGT. This CDR3 has 20 residues. The CDR3 nucleotides read TGTGCCAGCAGTTACTCGCTTTCCCCGGGACTAGCGGGAGGGTCCTACGAGCAGTACTTC. This encodes CASSYSLSPGLAGGSYEQYF.

This clonotype has more than one count but fewer than ten. V is TRBV7-2 and J is TRBJ2-7; possibly TRBD1 or TRBD2 for D (6 bases each). The germline V gene has CDR1 SGHTA and CDR2 FQGNSA. With 5 bases removed from V and 2 bases from J, the gap between germline ends came to 13 bases. This CDR3 region has 14 residues. Written as DNA, the CDR3 is TGTGCCAGCAGCCCGCCGGGGGCACCCTACGAGCAGTACTTC. Its translation is CASSPPGAPYEQYF.

This clonotype was seen a few times. The rearrangement joins TRBV6-5 to TRBJ2-1; weak D call: TRBD2 (5 bases). The CDR3 loop spans 15 amino acids. Deletions cut 1 base from V and 9 bases from J, with 16 bases between. The V gene's germline CDR1 is MNHEY and CDR2 SVGAGI. The CDR3 spells CASSYFGLGMGEQFF. The DNA for the CDR3 is TGTGCCAGCAGTTACTTCGGACTGGGGATGGGTGAGCAGTTCTTC.

The chain has TRBV20-1 and TRBJ2-6; D is perhaps TRBD1 or TRBD2 (5 bases each). CDR1 is DFQATT and CDR2 is SNEGSKA in the germline V gene (reference sequence). This CDR3 is 15 amino acids long. Deletions cut 5 bases from V and 0 bases from J, with 11 bases between. The CDR3: CSAPRGLSGANVLTF. CDR3 sequence (DNA): TGCAGTGCTCCCCGGGGCCTCTCTGGGGCCAACGTCCTGACTTTC.

The chain recombines TRBV24-1 with TRBJ2-1; TRBD2 might be the D (6 bases). This CDR3 comprises 16 residues. Trimming took off 5 bases at V and 0 bases at J, with 13 bases between the two ends. CDR1 is KGHDR and CDR2 is SFDVKD in the germline V gene. The CDR3 DNA sequence: TGTGCCACCAGTGCCGGGAGCACCGACTCCTACAATGAGCAGTTCTTC. It translates to CATSAGSTDSYNEQFF.

This clonotype came up a few times. The rearrangement uses TRBV7-2 and TRBJ2-4; TRBD2 matches 8 bases. After removal of 5 bases from V and 8 bases from J, the junction contained 11 bases not matched to a gene. The CDR3 is 15 residues long. Looked up from germline, CDR1 is SGHTA and CDR2 is FQGNSA. The CDR3 coding sequence is TGTGCCAGCAGCGAAAGCGGGGGTCGGACGGACATTCAGTACTTC. This codes for CASSESGGRTDIQYF.

This clonotype was seen more than once but under ten times. This CDR3 reads CASRLDPQGEKLFF. The DNA of the CDR3 is TGTGCCAGCAGACTTGACCCGCAAGGAGAAAAACTGTTTTTT. The chain combines TRBV6-1 with TRBJ1-4; D ambiguous. CDR3 size: 14 residues. The V end lost 6 bases, the J end lost 8 bases, and 16 bases lay between the germline ends. Per germline, CDR1 MNHNS and CDR2 SASEGT.

In this sample, this clonotype turned up many times. This chain uses TRBV20-1 with TRBJ2-5; D might be TRBD2 (6 bases). Looked up from germline, CDR1 is DFQATT and CDR2 is SNEGSKA (reference sequence). The CDR3 contains 16 residues. V lost 1 base to trimming and J lost 0 bases, with 15 bases between them. DNA of the CDR3: TGCAGTGCTAGAGCTGGAGAACGGGGGTACCAAGAGACCCAGTACTTC. This encodes CSARAGERGYQETQYF.